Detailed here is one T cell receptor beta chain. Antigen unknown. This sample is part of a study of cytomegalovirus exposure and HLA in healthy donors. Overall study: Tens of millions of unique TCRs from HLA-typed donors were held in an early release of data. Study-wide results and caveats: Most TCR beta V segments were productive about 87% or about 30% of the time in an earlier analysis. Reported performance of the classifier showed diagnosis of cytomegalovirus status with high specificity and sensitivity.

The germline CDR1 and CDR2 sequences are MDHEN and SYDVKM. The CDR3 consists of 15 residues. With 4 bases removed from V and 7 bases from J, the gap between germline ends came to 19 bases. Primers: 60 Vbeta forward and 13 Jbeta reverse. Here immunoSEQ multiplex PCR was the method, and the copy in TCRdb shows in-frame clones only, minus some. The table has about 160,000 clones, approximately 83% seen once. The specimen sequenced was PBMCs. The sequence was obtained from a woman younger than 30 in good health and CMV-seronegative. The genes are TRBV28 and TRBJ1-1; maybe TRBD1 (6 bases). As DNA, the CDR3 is TGTGCCAGCAGTTCTCACCAGGCCATGACAGGTGAAGCTTTCTTT. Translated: CASSSHQAMTGEAFF.